Below are 9 T cell receptor beta chains sequenced from a single sample in a study of cytomegalovirus exposure and HLA in healthy donors. The study ran its PCR with 60 Vbeta and 13 Jbeta primers. Profiling relied on immunoSEQ multiplex PCR, and the TCRdb table lists in-frame clones only, not all of them. The sample has approximately 91,000 clones; 86% are singletons. The sample comprised PBMCs. These receptors were taken from a young man in good health and CMV-seropositive.

J is TRBJ2-7 and V is TRBV27; a possible D gene is TRBD2 (6 bases). V lost 3 bases, J lost 6 bases, and 12 bases lay in between. This CDR3 spans 13 amino acids. CDR1 is MNHEY, CDR2 SMNVEV, per germline (reference sequence). The CDR3 nucleotides are TGTGCCAGCAGTTTCCCGGGAGCCCTCGAGCAGTACTTC. It translates to CASSFPGALEQYF.

This sequence joins TRBV30 and TRBJ1-5; D is perhaps TRBD1 (5 bases). The V and J ends lost 3 bases and 6 bases respectively, with 24 bases between them. Per the germline V gene, CDR1 is GTSNPN and CDR2 is SVGIG (reference sequence). CDR3 length: 17 residues. In DNA, the CDR3 is TGTGCCTGGAGACCTAACGGGAGGTCCGATAGGGGTCAGCCCCAGCATTTT. The encoded protein is CAWRPNGRSDRGQPQHF.

This chain links TRBV2 with TRBJ2-1, with 13 bases that match TRBD2. This CDR3 spans 15 amino acids. Losses at the gene ends were 4 bases for V and 7 bases for J; bases not matched to a gene: 4. CDR1 is SNHLY, CDR2 FYNNEI, per germline. CDR3 loop: CASSAGLAGVNEQFF. CDR3 nucleotide sequence: TGTGCCAGCAGTGCAGGACTAGCGGGAGTGAATGAGCAGTTCTTC.

This clone was counted a single time. The J gene is TRBJ2-3, the V gene TRBV2; 14 nucleotides agree with TRBD2. Germline loops: CDR1 SNHLY, CDR2 FYNNEI. V lost 5 bases to trimming and J lost 1 base; unmatched junction nucleotides: 17. The CDR3 runs to 21 residues. The DNA for the CDR3 is TGTGCCAGCAGTTCACTGAAGCCAGGGACTAGCGGGAGAGCTGGCACAGATACGCAGTATTTT. It codes for CASSSLKPGTSGRAGTDTQYF.

The V and J genes are TRBV4-2 and TRBJ2-7; 8 bases map to TRBD1. CDR3 length equals 15 residues. Germline trimming cut 0 bases from V and 8 bases from J; bases unmatched to any gene: 9. CDR1 is LGHNA, CDR2 YNFKEQ, per germline. The CDR3 here is CASSQERTGQYKQYF. In DNA form, the CDR3 reads TGTGCCAGCAGCCAAGAGCGGACAGGGCAATACAAGCAGTACTTC.

Only a few counts were recorded for this clone. The V call is TRBV7-9, the J call TRBJ1-1; D possibly corresponds to TRBD1 (5 bases). The CDR3 sequence is 13 residues long. Germline lookup yields CDR1 SEHNR and CDR2 FQNEAQ (reference sequence). Trimming cost V 5 bases and J 4 bases, with 11 bases left between them. The CDR3 reads CASSPRVSTEAFF. CDR3 DNA sequence: TGTGCCAGCAGCCCCAGGGTATCCACTGAAGCTTTCTTT.

The V gene is TRBV29-1, the J gene TRBJ2-2, with TRBD2 matching over 14 bases. Germline values: CDR1 SQVTM, CDR2 ANQGSEA. CDR3 size: 16 residues. Trimming removed 3 bases from V and 4 bases from J; junction bases left unmatched: 4. The CDR3, as DNA: TGCAGCGTTGAGGGACTAGCGGGAGCCCCCACCGGGGAGCTGTTTTTT. Translation gives CSVEGLAGAPTGELFF.

This chain links TRBV28 with TRBJ2-2; TRBD2 might be the D (5 bases). The CDR3 spans 15 residues. Trimming took 7 bases from V and 5 from J, leaving 17 bases between them. Germline V CDR1 and CDR2: MDHEN, SYDVKM. CDR3 DNA sequence: TGTGCCAGCATCTCGGGCGGGTTCCGAACCGGGGAGCTGTTTTTT. Translated, it gives CASISGGFRTGELFF.

V is TRBV15 and J is TRBJ2-2; D is undetermined. Trimming took 0 bases from V and 2 from J, leaving 7 bases between them. This CDR3 contains 15 residues. CDR1 and CDR2 (germline): LNHNV, YYDKDF (reference sequence). The CDR3 DNA reads as TGTGCCACCAGCAGAGATGTCAGTAACACCGGGGAGCTGTTTTTT. It is translated as CATSRDVSNTGELFF.